The following is a T cell receptor beta chain sequence with its context. Germline V CDR1 and CDR2: LNHDA, SQIVND (reference sequence). CDR3 length equals 16 residues. V shed 7 bases and J 4 bases; nucleotides not matched to a gene: 10. Each participant's cohort was designated according to participant-reported clinical history. The repertoire was sequenced with immunoSEQ multiplex PCR; TCRdb's copy has only in-frame clones and lacks some. The repertoire has 150,000 to 200,000 clones, over 75% of them found once; the top ten carry roughly 7%. This entry is derived from a study of blood T cell repertoires in COVID-19. Study-wide context: The United States, Italy and Spain provided the acute and convalescent COVID-19 samples. T cells, B-cell-depleted T cells, or PBMCs supplied cDNA or gDNA.

The receptor was derived from a woman in her forties or fifties who had recovered from COVID-19. The V call is TRBV19, the J call TRBJ2-1; TRBD1 matches at 10 bases. The material sequenced was PBMCs or T cells enriched from blood (not recorded which). In nucleotides, the CDR3 is TGTGCCAGTACTCTCACTGGGACAGGGGCGTACAATGAGCAGTTCTTC. It is translated as CASTLTGTGAYNEQFF.